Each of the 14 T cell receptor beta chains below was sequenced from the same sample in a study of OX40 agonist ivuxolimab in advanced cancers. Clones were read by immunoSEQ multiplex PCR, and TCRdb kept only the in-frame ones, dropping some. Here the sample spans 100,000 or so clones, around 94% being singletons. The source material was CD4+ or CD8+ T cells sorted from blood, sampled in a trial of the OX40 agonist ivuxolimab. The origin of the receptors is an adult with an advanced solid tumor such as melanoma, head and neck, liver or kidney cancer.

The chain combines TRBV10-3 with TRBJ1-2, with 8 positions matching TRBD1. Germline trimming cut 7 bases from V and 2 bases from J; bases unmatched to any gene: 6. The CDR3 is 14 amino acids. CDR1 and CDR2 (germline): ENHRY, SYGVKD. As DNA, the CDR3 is TGTGCCATCAACAGGGACAGGAGCAACTATGGCTACACCTTC. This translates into CAINRDRSNYGYTF.

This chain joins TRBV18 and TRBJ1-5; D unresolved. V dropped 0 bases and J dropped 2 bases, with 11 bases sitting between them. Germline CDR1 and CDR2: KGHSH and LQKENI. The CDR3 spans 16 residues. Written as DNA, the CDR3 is TGTGCCAGCTCACCACCCGGGGTATATGGCAATCAGCCCCAGCATTTT. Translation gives CASSPPGVYGNQPQHF.

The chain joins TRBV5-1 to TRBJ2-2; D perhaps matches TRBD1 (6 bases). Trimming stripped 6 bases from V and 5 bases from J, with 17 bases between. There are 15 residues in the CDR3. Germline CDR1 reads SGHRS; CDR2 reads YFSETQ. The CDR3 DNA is TGCGCCAGCACTCCCCTCAGGGGAGAAACCGGGGAGCTGTTTTTT. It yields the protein CASTPLRGETGELFF.

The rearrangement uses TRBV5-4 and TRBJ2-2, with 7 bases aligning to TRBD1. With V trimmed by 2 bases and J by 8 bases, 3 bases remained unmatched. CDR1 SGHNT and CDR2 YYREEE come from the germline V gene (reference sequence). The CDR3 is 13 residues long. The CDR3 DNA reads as TGTGCCAGCAGCTTACAGGGGCCAGGGGAGCTGTTTTTT. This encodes CASSLQGPGELFF.

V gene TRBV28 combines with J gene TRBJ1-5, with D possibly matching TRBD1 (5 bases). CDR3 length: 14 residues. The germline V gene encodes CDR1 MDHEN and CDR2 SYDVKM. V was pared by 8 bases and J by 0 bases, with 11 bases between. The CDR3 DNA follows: TGTGCCAGCGTCGGGGGGGATAGCAATCAGCCCCAGCATTTT. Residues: CASVGGDSNQPQHF.

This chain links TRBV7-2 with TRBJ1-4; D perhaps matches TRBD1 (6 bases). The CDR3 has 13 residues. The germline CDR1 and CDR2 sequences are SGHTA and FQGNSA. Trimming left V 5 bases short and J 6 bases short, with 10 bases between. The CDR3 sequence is CASSLTGYEKLFF. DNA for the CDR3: TGTGCCAGCAGCCTCACAGGGTATGAAAAACTGTTTTTT.

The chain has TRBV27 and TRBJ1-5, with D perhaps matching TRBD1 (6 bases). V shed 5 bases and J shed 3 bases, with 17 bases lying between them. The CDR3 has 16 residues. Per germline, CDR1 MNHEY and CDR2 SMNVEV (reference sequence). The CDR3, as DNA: TGTGCCAGCAGTCTTGGACAGTTAAGGGACAATCAGCCCCAGCATTTT. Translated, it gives CASSLGQLRDNQPQHF.

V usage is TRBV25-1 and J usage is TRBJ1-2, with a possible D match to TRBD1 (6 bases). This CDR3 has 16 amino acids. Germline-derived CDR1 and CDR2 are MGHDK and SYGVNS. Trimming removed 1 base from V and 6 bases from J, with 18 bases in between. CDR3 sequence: CASSESGLRDTNGYTF. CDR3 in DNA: TGTGCCAGCAGTGAATCAGGGCTCAGGGACACCAATGGCTACACCTTC.

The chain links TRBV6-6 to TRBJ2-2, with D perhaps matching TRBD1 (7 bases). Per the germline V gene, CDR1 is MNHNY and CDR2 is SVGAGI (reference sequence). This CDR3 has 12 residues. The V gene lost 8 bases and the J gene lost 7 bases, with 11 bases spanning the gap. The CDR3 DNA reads TGTGCCAGCTGGCGGGACAGCGGGGAGCTGTTTTTT. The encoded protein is CASWRDSGELFF.

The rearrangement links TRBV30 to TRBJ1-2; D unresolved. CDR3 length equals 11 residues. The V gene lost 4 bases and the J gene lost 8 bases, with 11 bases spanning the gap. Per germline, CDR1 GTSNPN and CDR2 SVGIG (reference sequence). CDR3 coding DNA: TGTGCCTGGATCTCCCCGCTCGGCTACACCTTC. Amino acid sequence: CAWISPLGYTF.

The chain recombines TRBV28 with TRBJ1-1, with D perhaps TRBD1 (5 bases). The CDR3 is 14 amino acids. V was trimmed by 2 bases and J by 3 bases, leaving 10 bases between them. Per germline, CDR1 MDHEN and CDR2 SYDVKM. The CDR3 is CASSLISRDTEAFF. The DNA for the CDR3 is TGTGCCAGCAGTTTAATCTCCAGGGACACTGAAGCTTTCTTT.

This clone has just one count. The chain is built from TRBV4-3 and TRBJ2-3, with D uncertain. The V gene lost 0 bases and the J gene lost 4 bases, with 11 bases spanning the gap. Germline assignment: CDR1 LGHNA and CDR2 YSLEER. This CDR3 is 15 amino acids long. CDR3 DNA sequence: TGCGCCAGCAGCCAAGAAAAGCTTTTCGCAGATACGCAGTATTTT. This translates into CASSQEKLFADTQYF.

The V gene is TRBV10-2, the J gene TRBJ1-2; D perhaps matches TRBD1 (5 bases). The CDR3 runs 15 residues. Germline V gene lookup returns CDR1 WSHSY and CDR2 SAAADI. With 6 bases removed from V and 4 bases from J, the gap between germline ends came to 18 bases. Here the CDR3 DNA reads TGCGCCAGCAGCCTATTCCGGGACTTGCCCTATGGCTACACCTTC. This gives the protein CASSLFRDLPYGYTF.

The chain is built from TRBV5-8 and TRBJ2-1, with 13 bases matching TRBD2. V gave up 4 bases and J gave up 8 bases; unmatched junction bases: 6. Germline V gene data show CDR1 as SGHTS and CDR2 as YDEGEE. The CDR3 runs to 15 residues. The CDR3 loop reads CASSPGTSGDDEQFF. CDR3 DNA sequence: TGTGCCAGCAGCCCAGGGACTAGCGGGGACGATGAGCAGTTCTTC.